This T cell receptor beta chain was identified during a study of cytomegalovirus exposure and HLA in healthy donors. Study-level information: Clustering assigned approximately 78% of the approximately 400 genotyped donors to the Caucasian-associated ancestry cluster. Study observations and caveats: TCR sequences were mostly rare, though some public TCRs occurred in many donors. Listed as cytomegalovirus-associated were around 160 TCR beta chains. In terms of immune exposure information, only CMV serostatus was available.

This CDR3 comprises 16 residues. Germline lookup yields CDR1 MNHNS and CDR2 SASEGT. With V trimmed by 4 bases and J by 2 bases, 9 bases remained unmatched. Remarks on this clone: The antigen remains undetermined.

The primer mix had 60 Vbeta and 13 Jbeta primers. Repertoires were generated with immunoSEQ multiplex PCR, while TCRdb's copy carries only in-frame clones and drops some. The sample shows around 200,000 clones, 85% of them seen only once. The TCR was taken from a woman aged 50 to 60 in good health and CMV-seronegative. This chain joins TRBV6-1 and TRBJ1-1, with TRBD1 matching 8 bases. Sequenced sample: PBMCs. CDR3 loop: CASSAGQGFSNTEAFF. CDR3 in DNA: TGTGCCAGCAGTGCCGGACAGGGTTTTTCTAACACTGAAGCTTTCTTT.